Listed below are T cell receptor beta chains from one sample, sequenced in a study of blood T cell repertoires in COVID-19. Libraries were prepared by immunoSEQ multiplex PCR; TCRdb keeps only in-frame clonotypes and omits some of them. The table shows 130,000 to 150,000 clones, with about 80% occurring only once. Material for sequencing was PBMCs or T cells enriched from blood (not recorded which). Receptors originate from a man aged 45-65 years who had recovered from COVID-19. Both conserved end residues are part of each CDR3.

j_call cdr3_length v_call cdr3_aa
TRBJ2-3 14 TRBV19 CASSGLTSTDTQYF
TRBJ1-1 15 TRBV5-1 CASSSQRIQGTEAFF
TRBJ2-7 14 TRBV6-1 CASSFGTSGYEQYF
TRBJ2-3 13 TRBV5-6 CASTPDRVDTQYF
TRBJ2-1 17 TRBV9 CASSVHGRGRIDNEQFF
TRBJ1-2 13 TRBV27 CASSTTGNYGYTF
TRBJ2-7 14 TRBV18 CASSPGAGPYEQYF
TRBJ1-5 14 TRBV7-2 CASSFLGADQPQHF
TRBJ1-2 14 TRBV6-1 CASSEGVLAWGYTF
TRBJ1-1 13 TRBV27 CASSKTVNTEAFF
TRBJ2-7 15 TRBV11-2 CASSSLTNRLYEQYF
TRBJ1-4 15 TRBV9 CASSAGTGFGEKLFF
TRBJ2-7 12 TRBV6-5 CASSGDRYEQYF
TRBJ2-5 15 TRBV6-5 CASRGTGDRGKTQYF
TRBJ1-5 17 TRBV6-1 CASSESGGRRSNQPQHF
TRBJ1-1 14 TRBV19 CASSWEVPNTEAFF
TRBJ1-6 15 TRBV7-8 CASSFGQGNNSPLHF
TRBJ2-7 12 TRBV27 CASMDRVDEQYF
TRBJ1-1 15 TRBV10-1 CASSGFAGMNTEAFF
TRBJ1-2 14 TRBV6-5 CASTSRTGFLGYTF
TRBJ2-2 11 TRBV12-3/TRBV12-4 CASSLRGELFF
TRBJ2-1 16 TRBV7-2 CASSSQAGGVYNEQFF